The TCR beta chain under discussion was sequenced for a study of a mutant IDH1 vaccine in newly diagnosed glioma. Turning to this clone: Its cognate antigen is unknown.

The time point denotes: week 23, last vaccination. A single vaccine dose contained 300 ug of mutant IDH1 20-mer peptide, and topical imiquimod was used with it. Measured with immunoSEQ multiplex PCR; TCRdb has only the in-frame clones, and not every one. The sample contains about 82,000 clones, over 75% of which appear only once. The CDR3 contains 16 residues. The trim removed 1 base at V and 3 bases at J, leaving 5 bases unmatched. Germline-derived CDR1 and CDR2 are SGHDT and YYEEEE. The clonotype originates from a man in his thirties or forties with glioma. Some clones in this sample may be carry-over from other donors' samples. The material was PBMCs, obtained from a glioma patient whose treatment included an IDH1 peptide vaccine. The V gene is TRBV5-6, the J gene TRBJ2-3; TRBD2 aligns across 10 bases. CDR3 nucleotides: TGTGCCAGCAGCTTGAATCCGGGACTAGCGACAGATACGCAGTATTTT. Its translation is CASSLNPGLATDTQYF.